The 21 T cell receptor beta chains given below trace back to one sample, sequenced in a study of cytomegalovirus exposure and HLA in healthy donors. Vbeta (60) and Jbeta (13) primers were used in the PCR. Assay: immunoSEQ multiplex PCR; the TCRdb copy retains only in-frame clones and omits some. Among about 260,000 clones listed, 84% were seen once. The source material was PBMCs. Receptors were obtained from a middle-aged woman in good health and CMV-seropositive.

CDR3 sequence: CASSEIGSGETQYF. The CDR3 DNA is TGTGCCAGCAGTGAGATAGGATCGGGAGAGACCCAGTACTTC. V gene TRBV25-1 combines with J gene TRBJ2-5; D not certain. In germline, CDR1 is MGHDK, CDR2 SYGVNS. The germline V and J ends were trimmed by 3 bases and 4 bases, with 12 bases remaining between them. CDR3 length: 14 residues.

J is TRBJ2-2 and V is TRBV11-3; 8 bases fit TRBD2. Germline V lookup: CDR1 SGHNT, CDR2 YENEEA. This CDR3 has 15 amino acids. V lost 5 bases and J lost 4; bases outside the gene matches: 6. The CDR3 DNA reads as TGTGCCAGCAGCCCGAGCGGGGGAGGCACCGGGGAGCTGTTTTTT. Amino acids: CASSPSGGGTGELFF. Based on the CDR3 plus reference TRBV11-3 and TRBJ2-2, the full variable domain is EAGVVQSPRYKIIEKKQPVAFWCNPISGHNTLYWYLQNLGQGPELLIRYENEEAVDDSQLPKDRFSAERLKGVDSTLKIQPAELGDSAVYLCASSPSGGGTGELFFGEGSRLTVL.

This clone was observed a single time. This chain links TRBV7-4 with TRBJ2-7, with D perhaps matching TRBD2 (6 bases). This CDR3 region has 21 residues. Germline V gene sequence: CDR1 SGHVT, CDR2 SQSDAQ. V was clipped by 2 bases and J by 4 bases, with 33 bases between them. In nucleotides, the CDR3 is TGTGCCAGCAGCTTATGGGCGGTGCCTGGTGGGGTCGACCCGGGGGATTACGAGCAGTACTTC. Protein product: CASSLWAVPGGVDPGDYEQYF.

This chain joins TRBV28 and TRBJ1-5, with 8 bases aligning to TRBD1. CDR1 MDHEN and CDR2 SYDVKM come from the germline V gene. The junction had 5 bases not matched to a gene; V was cut back by 6 bases and J by 1 base. The CDR3 runs to 15 residues. CDR3 residues: CASSETGDSNQPQHF. The CDR3 nucleotides are TGTGCCAGCAGCGAGACAGGGGACAGCAATCAGCCCCAGCATTTT.

The chain uses TRBV9 and TRBJ1-2, with D possibly TRBD1 on 6 matching bases. The germline V gene encodes CDR1 SGDLS and CDR2 YYNGEE. This CDR3 has 15 residues. V was cut by 0 bases and J by 0 bases, with 9 bases left in between. As DNA, the CDR3 is TGTGCCAGCAGCGTAGTGGACAGATCTAACTATGGCTACACCTTC. Amino acid sequence: CASSVVDRSNYGYTF.

This chain connects TRBV6-1 to TRBJ2-4; 7 bases are shared with TRBD1. The J segment lost 12 bases and the V segment lost 10 bases, leaving 12 bases of the junction unmatched. Per the germline V gene, CDR1 is MNHNS and CDR2 is SASEGT. CDR3 length: 12 residues. Written as DNA, the CDR3 is TGTGCCATAAGGACAGGAGGAAGCAGTCAGTACTTC. It encodes CAIRTGGSSQYF.

The chain recombines TRBV28 with TRBJ1-2, with unresolved D. The V gene lost 4 bases and the J gene lost 1 base, with 7 bases spanning the gap. This CDR3 is 13 amino acids long. Germline V gene lookup returns CDR1 MDHEN and CDR2 SYDVKM. The CDR3 DNA reads as TGTGCCAGCAGTTCCGGGTTTAACTATGGCTACACCTTC. It codes for CASSSGFNYGYTF.

This clone was counted a few times. The chain uses TRBV6-6 and TRBJ1-5, with D tentatively TRBD1 (5 bases). The V end was cut by 6 bases, the J end by 1 base, with 10 bases between. CDR3 length equals 14 residues. Germline assignment: CDR1 MNHNY and CDR2 SVGAGI (reference sequence). The CDR3 region has the DNA TGTGCCAGCAGCAGTGGGGGGAGCAATCAGCCCCAGCATTTT. The encoded protein is CASSSGGSNQPQHF.

In DNA form, the CDR3 reads TGCGCCAGCAGCTCCAGGGTTTTGCCCACCGGGGAGCTGTTTTTT. It yields the protein CASSSRVLPTGELFF. V is TRBV5-1 and J is TRBJ2-2; possible D gene TRBD1, 5 bases. V was pared by 3 bases and J by 4 bases, with 13 bases between. CDR1 is SGHRS, CDR2 YFSETQ, per germline. The CDR3 length is 15 residues.

The chain is built from TRBV7-2 and TRBJ2-3, with 7 bases aligning to TRBD2. This CDR3 region has 16 residues. The V gene's germline CDR1 is SGHTA and CDR2 FQGNSA. Trimming at V came to 1 base and at J to 8 bases, leaving 12 bases not matched to a gene. This CDR3 reads CASSLGGGSIVGTQYF. The CDR3 nucleotides are TGTGCCAGCAGCTTAGGAGGCGGGAGTATAGTCGGTACGCAGTATTTT.

The table lists this clone with a count of one. The chain recombines TRBV28 with TRBJ2-3; D is ambiguous. The germline V and J ends were trimmed by 6 bases and 8 bases, with 9 bases remaining between them. The CDR3 has 11 residues. Germline V gives CDR1 MDHEN, CDR2 SYDVKM. The CDR3 is CASRLGGTQYF. CDR3 DNA sequence: TGTGCCAGCAGGTTAGGCGGTACGCAGTATTTT.

This sequence joins TRBV18 and TRBJ1-6; no clear D gene. The V end lost 6 bases, the J end lost 10 bases, and 16 bases lay between the germline ends. This CDR3 has 14 residues. Germline assignment: CDR1 KGHSH and CDR2 LQKENI. This CDR3 is CASSRTPTGSPLHF. The CDR3 coding sequence is TGTGCCAGCTCGCGGACGCCCACGGGATCACCCCTCCACTTT.

The J gene is TRBJ1-2, the V gene TRBV10-3; D unresolved. Per the germline V gene, CDR1 is ENHRY and CDR2 is SYGVKD. With 10 bases removed from V and 2 bases from J, the gap between germline ends came to 14 bases. The CDR3 is 13 amino acids. The CDR3 DNA reads TGTGCCACGCAGAAAACAGTAAACTATGGCTACACCTTC. Protein product: CATQKTVNYGYTF.

The rearrangement uses TRBV5-6 and TRBJ2-3; 9 nucleotides line up with TRBD1. The CDR3 spans 13 residues. Trimming took 7 bases from V and 5 from J; bases not matched to a gene: 5. Germline CDR1 SGHDT, CDR2 YYEEEE. In DNA, the CDR3 is TGTGCCAGCGGAAGACAGGGGGAAGATACGCAGTATTTT. It yields the protein CASGRQGEDTQYF.

The chain joins TRBV29-1 to TRBJ2-1; 8 bases fit TRBD2. The V gene's germline CDR1 is SQVTM and CDR2 ANQGSEA. After removal of 7 bases from V and 3 bases from J, the junction contained 5 bases not matched to a gene. The CDR3 is made up of 13 amino acids. The DNA for the CDR3 is TGCAGCGAAACGGGGGGGGGCTACAATGAGCAGTTCTTC. It codes for CSETGGGYNEQFF.

The V call is TRBV5-6, the J call TRBJ1-5, with 8 bases fitting TRBD1. The CDR3 contains 16 residues. Germline V lookup: CDR1 SGHDT, CDR2 YYEEEE. V gave up 2 bases and J gave up 2 bases; unmatched junction bases: 6. The CDR3 reads CASSFRTGQRNQPQHF. The CDR3 DNA sequence: TGTGCCAGCAGCTTCAGGACAGGGCAGCGCAATCAGCCCCAGCATTTT.

The CDR3 region has the DNA TGTGCCAGCAGTCCCACAGGGGGAATTACTGAAGCTTTCTTT. Protein product: CASSPTGGITEAFF. The chain couples TRBV27 to TRBJ1-1, with 8 bases lining up with TRBD1. Looked up from germline, CDR1 is MNHEY and CDR2 is SMNVEV (reference sequence). The CDR3 consists of 14 residues. The ends lost 5 bases at V and 5 bases at J; junction bases unmatched: 7.

This clone was recorded only once. The rearrangement links TRBV28 to TRBJ1-2, with 7 bases matching TRBD1. Germline CDR1 reads MDHEN; CDR2 reads SYDVKM. CDR3 length: 12 amino acids. Trimming cost V 6 bases and J 5 bases; bases outside gene matches: 3. The DNA for the CDR3 is TGTGCCAGCAGGGAGGGGGCGTATGGCTACACCTTC. Its translation: CASREGAYGYTF.

The CDR3 region is CASSQTTVYGYTF. DNA for the CDR3: TGTGCCAGCAGCCAGACGACTGTATATGGCTACACCTTC. This chain uses TRBV14 with TRBJ1-2, with D unresolved. V was pared by 3 bases and J by 5 bases, with 10 bases between. The CDR3 runs 13 residues. The germline gives CDR1 SGHDN, CDR2 FVKESK.

The genes are TRBV30 and TRBJ2-7, with D perhaps TRBD1 (5 bases). The CDR3 is 10 amino acids. Germline V CDR1 and CDR2: GTSNPN, SVGIG (reference sequence). Trimming stripped 5 bases from V and 4 bases from J, with 6 bases between. DNA for the CDR3: TGTGCCTGGGGACAATACGAGCAGTACTTC. This sequence encodes CAWGQYEQYF.

This chain links TRBV6-5 with TRBJ1-2; no clear D. Germline CDR1 and CDR2: MNHEY and SVGAGI. Trimming took off 2 bases at V and 3 bases at J, with 7 bases between the two ends. This CDR3 comprises 13 residues. This CDR3 is CASSYKEDYGYTF. As DNA, the CDR3 is TGTGCCAGCAGTTACAAAGAGGACTATGGCTACACCTTC.